The rows below give T cell receptor beta chains drawn from one sample of a study of cytomegalovirus exposure and HLA in healthy donors. Libraries were prepared by immunoSEQ multiplex PCR; TCRdb keeps only in-frame clonotypes and omits some of them. The table includes around 200,000 clones, roughly 83% detected once. The specimen sequenced was PBMCs. The receptors derive from a girl between 5 and 17 years old in good health and CMV-seronegative. Each CDR3 is given with its conserved first and last residue. A D gene is named only where the DNA matches it firmly. Part of the rows lack a size; the others show once, few, many or a class for expanded clones.

j_call: TRBJ1-1; clone_size: many; cdr3_length: 15; d_call: .; v_call: TRBV6-6; cdr3_aa: CASSYRTGIELKAFF; cdr3_nt: TGTGCCAGCAGTTACCGCACAGGGATCGAGTTAAAAGCTTTCTTT
j_call: TRBJ2-1; clone_size: .; cdr3_length: 14; d_call: TRBD2; v_call: TRBV7-3; cdr3_aa: CASGLAGFWNEQFF; cdr3_nt: TGTGCCAGCGGACTAGCGGGATTTTGGAATGAGCAGTTCTTC
j_call: TRBJ1-2; clone_size: .; cdr3_length: 16; d_call: .; v_call: TRBV11-2; cdr3_aa: CASSLGAPAGGHGYTF; cdr3_nt: TGTGCCAGCAGCTTGGGAGCTCCGGCGGGGGGCCATGGCTACACCTTC
j_call: TRBJ2-7; clone_size: few; cdr3_length: 13; d_call: .; v_call: TRBV6-1; cdr3_aa: CASSDYWSYEQYF; cdr3_nt: TGTGCCAGCAGCGACTACTGGAGTTACGAGCAGTACTTC
j_call: TRBJ2-5; clone_size: .; cdr3_length: 16; d_call: .; v_call: TRBV15; cdr3_aa: CATSRDRDSGSETQYF; cdr3_nt: TGTGCCACCAGCAGAGACCGGGACAGCGGGTCAGAGACCCAGTACTTC
j_call: TRBJ2-1; clone_size: .; cdr3_length: 15; d_call: .; v_call: TRBV28; cdr3_aa: CASSQPWSTGNEQFF; cdr3_nt: TGTGCCAGCAGTCAACCTTGGAGTACTGGCAATGAGCAGTTCTTC
j_call: TRBJ2-4; clone_size: .; cdr3_length: 16; d_call: .; v_call: TRBV19; cdr3_aa: CASSIGESGRQNIQYF; cdr3_nt: TGTGCCAGTAGTATAGGGGAGTCGGGTCGGCAAAACATTCAGTACTTC
j_call: TRBJ1-5; clone_size: once; cdr3_length: 14; d_call: TRBD1; v_call: TRBV28; cdr3_aa: CASSLTGGNQPQHF; cdr3_nt: TGTGCCAGCAGCCTGACAGGGGGAAATCAGCCCCAGCATTTT
j_call: TRBJ1-1; clone_size: few; cdr3_length: 13; d_call: .; v_call: TRBV2; cdr3_aa: CASSSDRSTEAFF; cdr3_nt: TGTGCCAGCAGTTCAGACAGGAGCACTGAAGCTTTCTTT
j_call: TRBJ2-2; clone_size: .; cdr3_length: 16; d_call: TRBD2; v_call: TRBV9; cdr3_aa: CASSRGVSGRSGELFF; cdr3_nt: TGTGCCAGCAGCCGAGGGGTTAGCGGGAGATCCGGGGAGCTGTTTTTT
j_call: TRBJ2-3; clone_size: .; cdr3_length: 14; d_call: TRBD2; v_call: TRBV6-1; cdr3_aa: CASNLSGRKDTQYF; cdr3_nt: TGTGCCAGCAACCTTAGCGGGAGAAAAGATACGCAGTATTTT
j_call: TRBJ1-1; clone_size: few; cdr3_length: 13; d_call: .; v_call: TRBV6-1; cdr3_aa: CASSEVGNTEAFF; cdr3_nt: TGTGCCAGCAGTGAAGTCGGGAACACTGAAGCTTTCTTT
j_call: TRBJ1-1; clone_size: once; cdr3_length: 15; d_call: .; v_call: TRBV7-6; cdr3_aa: CASRRAVAANTEAFF; cdr3_nt: TGTGCCAGCAGGCGCGCGGTGGCGGCGAACACTGAAGCTTTCTTT
j_call: TRBJ2-6; clone_size: few; cdr3_length: 16; d_call: .; v_call: TRBV5-6; cdr3_aa: CASSVGAGSGANVLTF; cdr3_nt: TGTGCCAGCAGCGTTGGGGCGGGAAGTGGGGCCAACGTCCTGACTTTC
j_call: TRBJ1-1; clone_size: .; cdr3_length: 17; d_call: .; v_call: TRBV9; cdr3_aa: CASSVGQEFPLNTEAFF; cdr3_nt: TGTGCCAGCAGCGTAGGACAGGAGTTCCCCTTGAACACTGAAGCTTTCTTT
j_call: TRBJ2-2; clone_size: .; cdr3_length: 16; d_call: .; v_call: TRBV28; cdr3_aa: CASSLGQGWSTGELFF; cdr3_nt: TGTGCCAGCAGTTTAGGTCAGGGGTGGAGCACCGGGGAGCTGTTTTTT
j_call: TRBJ2-1; clone_size: once; cdr3_length: 16; d_call: TRBD2; v_call: TRBV6-1; cdr3_aa: CASSEAHLGGANEQFF; cdr3_nt: TGTGCCAGCAGTGAAGCGCATCTCGGGGGGGCAAATGAGCAGTTCTTC
j_call: TRBJ2-3; clone_size: .; cdr3_length: 15; d_call: TRBD2; v_call: TRBV28; cdr3_aa: CASSLSTSGTDTQYF; cdr3_nt: TGTGCCAGCAGTTTGTCGACTAGCGGCACAGATACGCAGTATTTT
j_call: TRBJ2-7; clone_size: .; cdr3_length: 16; d_call: TRBD1; v_call: TRBV4-3; cdr3_aa: CASSQDWTGVIYEQYF; cdr3_nt: TGCGCCAGCAGCCAAGATTGGACAGGGGTTATCTACGAGCAGTACTTC
j_call: TRBJ1-1; clone_size: .; cdr3_length: 17; d_call: .; v_call: TRBV11-1; cdr3_aa: CASSLGLGAAKNTEAFF; cdr3_nt: TGTGCCAGCAGCTTAGGTCTGGGGGCAGCGAAGAACACTGAAGCTTTCTTT
j_call: TRBJ2-5; clone_size: .; cdr3_length: 15; d_call: TRBD1; v_call: TRBV18; cdr3_aa: CASSPQGTGEGTQYF; cdr3_nt: TGTGCCAGCTCACCGCAAGGGACAGGGGAGGGGACCCAGTACTTC
j_call: TRBJ2-7; clone_size: .; cdr3_length: 13; d_call: .; v_call: TRBV19; cdr3_aa: CASSISLQDEQYF; cdr3_nt: TGTGCCAGTAGTATTAGTTTACAGGACGAGCAGTACTTC
j_call: TRBJ1-1; clone_size: .; cdr3_length: 16; d_call: .; v_call: TRBV28; cdr3_aa: CASSLGGATHNTEAFF; cdr3_nt: TGTGCCAGCAGTTTGGGGGGGGCAACTCACAACACTGAAGCTTTCTTT
j_call: TRBJ2-7; clone_size: few; cdr3_length: 14; d_call: .; v_call: TRBV4-1; cdr3_aa: CASSQGQASYEQYF; cdr3_nt: TGCGCCAGCAGCCAAGGACAGGCGTCCTACGAGCAGTACTTC
j_call: TRBJ2-5; clone_size: .; cdr3_length: 15; d_call: TRBD2; v_call: TRBV5-4; cdr3_aa: CASSAGTSELKTQYF; cdr3_nt: TGTGCCAGCAGCGCCGGGACTAGCGAACTTAAGACCCAGTACTTC
j_call: TRBJ2-7; clone_size: few; cdr3_length: 15; d_call: .; v_call: TRBV6-1; cdr3_aa: CASSEIGGSVYEQYF; cdr3_nt: TGTGCCAGCAGTGAAATAGGGGGTTCAGTCTACGAGCAGTACTTC
j_call: TRBJ1-5; clone_size: .; cdr3_length: 15; d_call: .; v_call: TRBV21-1; cdr3_aa: CASSTDRERLEPQHF; cdr3_nt: TGTGCCAGCAGCACGGACAGGGAACGTTTGGAGCCCCAGCATTTT
j_call: TRBJ2-7; clone_size: .; cdr3_length: 14; d_call: .; v_call: TRBV7-3; cdr3_aa: CASSPQGGSGEQYF; cdr3_nt: TGTGCCAGCAGCCCCCAGGGGGGATCAGGCGAGCAGTACTTC
j_call: TRBJ2-2; clone_size: .; cdr3_length: 15; d_call: TRBD2; v_call: TRBV10-3; cdr3_aa: CAISDDSGATGELFF; cdr3_nt: TGTGCCATCAGTGATGATAGCGGGGCTACCGGGGAGCTGTTTTTT
j_call: TRBJ2-7; clone_size: .; cdr3_length: 18; d_call: .; v_call: TRBV1; cdr3_aa: CTSRECRVRRWRTYEQYF; cdr3_nt: TGCACCAGCCGAGAGTGCAGGGTCCGAAGGTGGCGGACCTACGAGCAGTACTTC
j_call: TRBJ2-1; clone_size: few; cdr3_length: 15; d_call: TRBD1; v_call: TRBV10-3; cdr3_aa: CAISAAPGQYNEQFF; cdr3_nt: TGTGCCATCAGTGCGGCACCGGGACAGTACAATGAGCAGTTCTTC
j_call: TRBJ1-2; clone_size: .; cdr3_length: 13; d_call: .; v_call: TRBV19; cdr3_aa: CASSIDLRYGYTF; cdr3_nt: TGTGCCAGTAGTATAGACCTACGCTATGGCTACACCTTC
j_call: TRBJ2-3; clone_size: few; cdr3_length: 13; d_call: TRBD2; v_call: TRBV4-2; cdr3_aa: CASSSGGGDTQYF; cdr3_nt: TGTGCCAGCTCAAGCGGGGGGGGAGATACGCAGTATTTT
j_call: TRBJ1-6; clone_size: .; cdr3_length: 14; d_call: .; v_call: TRBV7-2; cdr3_aa: CASSFGGASSPLHF; cdr3_nt: TGTGCCAGCAGCTTTGGGGGGGCTAGTTCACCCCTCCACTTT
j_call: TRBJ2-5; clone_size: .; cdr3_length: 12; d_call: .; v_call: TRBV18; cdr3_aa: CASSRTEETQYF; cdr3_nt: TGTGCCAGCTCACGTACAGAAGAGACCCAGTACTTC
j_call: TRBJ1-2; clone_size: .; cdr3_length: 14; d_call: .; v_call: TRBV5-1; cdr3_aa: CASSLDRLNYGYTF; cdr3_nt: TGCGCCAGCAGCTTGGACAGGCTGAACTATGGCTACACCTTC
j_call: TRBJ2-5; clone_size: .; cdr3_length: 13; d_call: TRBD2; v_call: TRBV6-5; cdr3_aa: CASSYSGGETQYF; cdr3_nt: TGTGCCAGCAGTTACTCGGGGGGGGAGACCCAGTACTTC
j_call: TRBJ1-2; clone_size: once; cdr3_length: 15; d_call: .; v_call: TRBV5-4; cdr3_aa: CASSLATGTSYGYTF; cdr3_nt: TGTGCCAGCAGCTTGGCAACCGGGACAAGCTATGGCTACACCTTC
j_call: TRBJ2-7; clone_size: .; cdr3_length: 16; d_call: .; v_call: TRBV10-3; cdr3_aa: CAISDSWLASSYEQYF; cdr3_nt: TGTGCCATCAGTGACTCCTGGCTAGCGAGCTCCTACGAGCAGTACTTC
j_call: TRBJ2-7; clone_size: .; cdr3_length: 14; d_call: .; v_call: TRBV5-4; cdr3_aa: CASSIRGGSRKQYF; cdr3_nt: TGTGCCAGCAGCATACGGGGAGGCTCTAGGAAGCAGTACTTC
j_call: TRBJ1-2; clone_size: .; cdr3_length: 13; d_call: .; v_call: TRBV7-2; cdr3_aa: CASTQKINYGYTF; cdr3_nt: TGTGCCAGCACCCAGAAGATTAACTATGGCTACACCTTC
j_call: TRBJ2-6; clone_size: .; cdr3_length: 15; d_call: .; v_call: TRBV7-3; cdr3_aa: CASSSQGTGANVLTF; cdr3_nt: TGTGCCAGCAGCTCACAGGGAACTGGGGCCAACGTCCTGACTTTC
j_call: TRBJ2-2; clone_size: .; cdr3_length: 16; d_call: .; v_call: TRBV7-9; cdr3_aa: CASSARGATNTGELFF; cdr3_nt: TGTGCCAGCAGCGCACGGGGAGCTACGAACACCGGGGAGCTGTTTTTT
j_call: TRBJ2-1; clone_size: .; cdr3_length: 17; d_call: .; v_call: TRBV4-2; cdr3_aa: CASSQGPGQLGHNEQFF; cdr3_nt: TGTGCCAGCAGCCAAGGGCCCGGTCAGTTGGGGCACAATGAGCAGTTCTTC
j_call: TRBJ2-1; clone_size: .; cdr3_length: 14; d_call: .; v_call: TRBV25-1; cdr3_aa: CASSRETVYNEQFF; cdr3_nt: TGTGCCAGCAGCCGGGAGACGGTCTACAATGAGCAGTTCTTC
j_call: TRBJ2-7; clone_size: .; cdr3_length: 13; d_call: .; v_call: TRBV28; cdr3_aa: CASSTGTLYEQYF; cdr3_nt: TGTGCCAGCAGTACCGGGACTTTGTACGAGCAGTACTTC
j_call: TRBJ1-3; clone_size: .; cdr3_length: 16; d_call: .; v_call: TRBV7-9; cdr3_aa: CASSQSGEFAGNTIYF; cdr3_nt: TGTGCCAGCAGCCAAAGCGGGGAGTTTGCTGGAAACACCATATATTTT
j_call: TRBJ2-7; clone_size: once; cdr3_length: 15; d_call: .; v_call: TRBV6-6; cdr3_aa: CASSSWGGVANEQYF; cdr3_nt: TGTGCCAGCAGTTCTTGGGGCGGGGTAGCCAACGAGCAGTACTTC